This TCR beta chain was identified in a study of long-term antiretroviral therapy in people with HIV. Overall study context: Samples from the earliest time points predate the 2015 immediate-ART recommendation by about a decade.

Comment on this clone: Its antigen is currently unknown.

At the survey level, the v3.0 immunoSEQ assay was run. Using immunoSEQ multiplex PCR, the repertoire was profiled, and TCRdb retains in-frame clones only, with some absent. Among 24,000 or so clones listed, around 86% were seen once. Germline V gives CDR1 MNHNY, CDR2 SVGAGI (reference sequence). With V trimmed by 6 bases and J by 8 bases, 4 bases remained unmatched. This CDR3 region has 12 residues. Each donor provided at least one pre-ART PBMC sample and at least two post-ART PBMC samples. Study-wide results and caveats: Diversity went up after ART and still fell short of transplant donor controls. When set beside controls, HIV repertoires had CDR3 length ranges that were narrower.

The sequence derives from a woman aged 25 to 45 with HIV. The sample here was unsorted PBMCs, taken 1.9 years after starting antiretroviral therapy. The V gene is TRBV6-6, the J gene TRBJ2-4; 7 bases fit TRBD2. The CDR3 is CASRSGGDIQYF. In DNA form, the CDR3 reads TGTGCCAGCAGGTCTGGGGGGGACATTCAGTACTTC.